These 13 T cell receptor beta chains originate from one sample sequenced in a study of blood T cell repertoires in COVID-19. The repertoire was sequenced with immunoSEQ multiplex PCR; TCRdb's copy has only in-frame clones and lacks some. The table shows 130,000 to 150,000 clones, with roughly 83% occurring only once. Sequenced material: peripheral blood. These receptors originate from a woman older than 75 with acute or convalescent COVID-19.

This clone was observed once. The chain combines TRBV7-9 with TRBJ2-6; possible D gene TRBD1, 5 bases. V was cut by 5 bases and J by 0 bases, with 11 bases left in between. Germline V gene data show CDR1 as SEHNR and CDR2 as FQNEAQ (reference sequence). CDR3 size: 16 residues. The DNA for the CDR3 is TGTGCCAGCAGCCCGATGACAGACTCTGGGGCCAACGTCCTGACTTTC. This sequence encodes CASSPMTDSGANVLTF. Full variable domain (remainder filled in from reference TRBV7-9 and TRBJ2-6): DTGVSQNPRHKITKRGQNVTFRCDPISEHNRLYWYRQTLGQGPEFLTYFQNEAQLEKSRLLSDRFSAERPKGSFSTLEIQRTEQGDSAMYLCASSPMTDSGANVLTFGAGSRLTVL.

The V call is TRBV30, the J call TRBJ2-7; D might be TRBD2 (5 bases). The germline gives CDR1 GTSNPN, CDR2 SVGIG (reference sequence). V was cut by 5 bases and J by 1 base, with 9 bases left in between. The CDR3 has 12 residues. The CDR3 sequence is CAWPSGSYEQYF. The CDR3 DNA reads as TGTGCCTGGCCTTCGGGGTCCTACGAGCAGTACTTC.

This clone turned up a few times. The gene calls are TRBV2 and TRBJ1-2; D perhaps matches TRBD1 (6 bases). Germline V CDR1 and CDR2: SNHLY, FYNNEI. The CDR3 spans 15 residues. V dropped 5 bases and J dropped 1 base, with 14 bases sitting between them. The CDR3 region has the DNA TGTGCCAGCAGTCCCCGACAGGAAATTAACTATGGCTACACCTTC. The encoded protein is CASSPRQEINYGYTF.

This chain uses TRBV6-5 with TRBJ1-4; D may be TRBD1 (6 bases). V lost 6 bases and J lost 7, with 18 bases in between. CDR3 length equals 15 residues. CDR1 is MNHEY, CDR2 SVGAGI, per germline. CDR3 protein: CASRLRTGSGEKLFF. CDR3 nucleotide sequence: TGTGCCAGCAGGCTACGTACAGGGTCGGGTGAAAAACTGTTTTTT.

The chain joins TRBV7-9 to TRBJ1-1; D remains unclear. CDR3 length: 13 residues. The germline V and J ends were trimmed by 4 bases and 3 bases, with 9 bases remaining between them. Germline V gives CDR1 SEHNR, CDR2 FQNEAQ (reference sequence). CDR3 sequence (DNA): TGTGCCAGCAGCTCTTTACGGGACACTGAAGCTTTCTTT. Encoded protein: CASSSLRDTEAFF.

The CDR3 sequence: CASSLEISSNTEAFF. As DNA, the CDR3 is TGTGCCAGCAGCTTGGAGATAAGCTCGAACACTGAAGCTTTCTTT. The rearrangement uses TRBV5-4 and TRBJ1-1; D remains unclear. The germline V and J ends were trimmed by 0 bases and 1 base, with 10 bases remaining between them. CDR3 length: 15 amino acids. Germline V CDR1 and CDR2: SGHNT, YYREEE (reference sequence).

This clone occurred a few times. The chain employs TRBV3-1 (or the pseudogene TRBV3-2) and TRBJ2-7, with 7 nucleotides matching TRBD2. The germline CDR1 and CDR2 sequences are LGHDT and YNNKEL (reference sequence). V shed 1 base, J shed 3 bases, and the junction held 0 bases outside the gene matches. CDR3 size: 13 residues. The CDR3 coding sequence is TGTGCCAGCAGCCAAGCGGGGGGCTACGAGCAGTACTTC. Encoded protein: CASSQAGGYEQYF.

CDR3 loop: CASSPPYGRGSSTDTQYF. CDR3 coding DNA: TGTGCCAGCAGCCCCCCTTATGGGCGGGGGTCGAGCACAGATACGCAGTATTTT. The chain joins TRBV9 to TRBJ2-3; 7 bases are a match to TRBD2. Germline V lookup: CDR1 SGDLS, CDR2 YYNGEE. The CDR3 has 18 residues. Germline trimming cut 4 bases from V and 0 bases from J; bases unmatched to any gene: 14.

The chain recombines TRBV7-6 with TRBJ2-7; no clear D gene. V lost 4 bases to trimming and J lost 0 bases, with 13 bases between them. The CDR3 loop spans 15 amino acids. Germline V gene lookup returns CDR1 SGHVS and CDR2 FNYEAQ. CDR3 protein: CASSSAYSGSYEQYF. In DNA, the CDR3 is TGTGCCAGCAGCTCCGCCTACTCCGGCTCCTACGAGCAGTACTTC. Using reference TRBV7-6 and TRBJ2-7 for the parts outside the CDR3, the full variable domain is GAGVSQSPRYKVTKRGQDVALRCDPISGHVSLYWYRQALGQGPEFLTYFNYEAQQDKSGLPNDRFSAERPEGSISTLTIQRTEQRDSAMYRCASSSAYSGSYEQYFGPGTRLTVT.

V is TRBV19 and J is TRBJ1-1; possibly TRBD1 for D (6 bases). Germline lookup yields CDR1 LNHDA and CDR2 SQIVND (reference sequence). The CDR3 extends over 14 amino acids. V lost 5 bases, J lost 7 bases, and 17 bases lay in between. CDR3 amino acids: CASSAGDSVFEAFF. In DNA, the CDR3 is TGTGCCAGTAGTGCAGGGGATTCTGTTTTTGAAGCTTTCTTT.

This clone appeared once. The genes are TRBV10-3 and TRBJ2-3; 11 nucleotides line up with TRBD2. With V trimmed by 7 bases and J by 0 bases, 0 bases remained unmatched. This CDR3 is 14 amino acids long. CDR1 is ENHRY and CDR2 is SYGVKD in the germline V gene. The CDR3 DNA sequence: TGTGCCATCACTAGCGGGGGGAGCACAGATACGCAGTATTTT. It specifies CAITSGGSTDTQYF.

The chain is built from TRBV3-1 (or the pseudogene TRBV3-2) and TRBJ2-7, with TRBD2 matching 9 bases. V shed 4 bases and J 0 bases; nucleotides not matched to a gene: 7. The CDR3 covers 16 residues. CDR1 and CDR2 (germline): LGHDT, YNNKEL (reference sequence). The CDR3 protein is CASSLLSGRSSYEQYF. The DNA of the CDR3 is TGTGCCAGCAGCCTACTCAGCGGGAGGAGCTCCTACGAGCAGTACTTC.

The chain is built from TRBV7-2 and TRBJ2-7; 8 nucleotides line up with TRBD2. The junction had 13 bases not matched to a gene; V was cut back by 5 bases and J by 1 base. The germline V gene encodes CDR1 SGHTA and CDR2 FQGNSA. The CDR3 contains 17 residues. Here the CDR3 reads CASSPIGGGTHSYEQYF. CDR3 in DNA: TGTGCCAGCAGCCCCATCGGGGGGGGGACCCATTCCTACGAGCAGTACTTC.